A selection of T cell receptor beta chains follows, all from one sample in a study of OX40 agonist ivuxolimab in advanced cancers. Repertoires were generated with immunoSEQ multiplex PCR, while TCRdb's copy carries only in-frame clones and drops some. Of about 40,000 clones listed, roughly 86% are singletons. The sequenced sample was CD4+ or CD8+ T cells sorted from blood, obtained in a trial of the OX40 agonist ivuxolimab. The source is an adult with an advanced solid tumor such as melanoma, head and neck, liver or kidney cancer. The CDR3 runs from the conserved cysteine through the conserved F or W. D genes are given only for firm matches. The size entry is marked missing in some rows and otherwise reads once, few, many or a size class.

CDR3 protein,CDR3 DNA,V gene,D gene,J gene,clone size
CASSFRPGVGVGVDTEAFF,TGCGCCAGCAGCTTCCGACCGGGTGTTGGTGTGGGTGTGGACACTGAAGCTTTCTTT,TRBV4-1,NA,TRBJ1-1,NA
CASSPWVGANTEAFF,TGTGCCAGCAGCCCATGGGTGGGCGCAAACACTGAAGCTTTCTTT,TRBV11-2,NA,TRBJ1-1,NA
CASSDSHSKGDQPQHF,TGTGCCAGCTCAGACAGTCATTCTAAGGGGGATCAGCCCCAGCATTTT,TRBV7-9,NA,TRBJ1-5,once
CASSFPVDWVADTQYF,TGTGCCAGCAGCTTCCCGGTGGACTGGGTGGCAGATACGCAGTATTTT,TRBV7-9,NA,TRBJ2-3,NA
CASSDTPFSEQYF,TGTGCCAGCAGCGACACCCCTTTTTCCGAGCAGTACTTC,TRBV7-2,NA,TRBJ2-7,NA
CASSLGTGYEQYF,TGTGCCAGCAGCTTAGGAACCGGGTACGAGCAGTACTTC,TRBV11-2,NA,TRBJ2-7,NA
CASSSRDRGQYF,TGTGCCAGCAGCTCGAGGGACAGGGGGCAGTATTTT,TRBV9,TRBD1,TRBJ2-3,NA
CASSLRYPGDTQYF,TGTGCCAGCAGTTTACGCTACCCAGGAGATACGCAGTATTTT,TRBV28,NA,TRBJ2-3,NA
CASSLTNTGELFF,TGTGCCAGCAGCTTAACTAACACCGGGGAGCTGTTTTTT,TRBV5-6,NA,TRBJ2-2,NA
CASSQVAYNTEAFF,TGTGCCAGCAGCCAGGTCGCTTACAACACTGAAGCTTTCTTT,TRBV4-2,NA,TRBJ1-1,NA
CASSLHSSYEQYF,TGCGCCAGCAGCCTCCACAGCTCCTACGAGCAGTACTTC,TRBV4-1,NA,TRBJ2-7,NA
CASSSGSEQYF,TGCGCCAGCAGCTCTGGGAGCGAGCAGTACTTC,TRBV5-1,NA,TRBJ2-7,NA
CASSQDRASGGSYEQYF,TGCGCCAGCAGCCAAGATCGGGCTAGCGGGGGGTCCTACGAGCAGTACTTC,TRBV4-3,TRBD2,TRBJ2-7,NA
CAGGHSYEQYF,TGTGCCGGGGGACATTCATACGAGCAGTACTTC,TRBV6-1,NA,TRBJ2-7,NA
CASSSTGGHSLSNQPQHF,TGTGCCAGCAGCTCCACAGGTGGCCACTCCTTAAGCAATCAGCCCCAGCATTTT,TRBV5-6,NA,TRBJ1-5,NA
CASSPDRTYEQYF,TGTGCCAGCAGCCCGGACAGAACCTACGAGCAGTACTTC,TRBV5-4,NA,TRBJ2-7,NA
CASSLDRSNTEAFF,TGTGCCAGCAGCTTGGACAGGTCGAACACTGAAGCTTTCTTT,TRBV5-4,NA,TRBJ1-1,NA
CASSLGTVEAFF,TGTGCCAGCAGCTTAGGTACAGTTGAAGCTTTCTTT,TRBV7-9,NA,TRBJ1-1,NA
CASSQSGIGNQPQHF,TGTGCCAGCAGCCAATCCGGGATAGGCAATCAGCCCCAGCATTTT,TRBV16,NA,TRBJ1-5,many
CAWRHNVSGGRKMGTDTQYF,TGTGCCTGGAGGCATAACGTTAGTGGGGGGCGTAAAATGGGGACAGATACGCAGTATTTT,TRBV30,NA,TRBJ2-3,NA
CASSLGEAFF,TGTGCCAGCAGTTTAGGTGAAGCTTTCTTT,TRBV2,NA,TRBJ1-1,NA
CASSPQTGFTYEQYF,TGTGCCAGCTCTCCCCAGACAGGGTTTACCTACGAGCAGTACTTC,TRBV18,TRBD1,TRBJ2-7,NA
CASSEARFLYTANYGYTF,TGTGCCAGCAGTGAAGCCAGATTCCTATATACAGCTAACTATGGCTACACCTTC,TRBV2,NA,TRBJ1-2,NA
CASSYSESTGELFF,TGTGCCAGCAGTTACTCTGAGAGCACCGGGGAGCTGTTTTTT,TRBV6-5,NA,TRBJ2-2,many
CASRQDPGSVTEAFF,TGTGCCAGCAGACAAGACCCAGGATCGGTCACTGAAGCTTTCTTT,TRBV4-2,NA,TRBJ1-1,NA
CASSLSGSGLDRGYYGYTF,TGTGCCAGCAGCTTAAGTGGGTCTGGGTTGGACAGGGGCTACTATGGCTACACCTTC,TRBV11-2,TRBD1,TRBJ1-2,NA
CASSAQTGLYGETQYF,TGTGCCAGCAGCGCTCAGACAGGGCTCTATGGGGAGACCCAGTACTTC,TRBV7-9,TRBD1,TRBJ2-5,once
CASSLAIAATEAFF,TGTGCCAGCAGCTTAGCTATCGCGGCGACTGAAGCTTTCTTT,TRBV13,NA,TRBJ1-1,NA
CASSVRDLPLAGAKNIQYF,TGTGCCAGCAGCGTACGCGACCTTCCACTAGCGGGGGCTAAAAACATTCAGTACTTC,TRBV9,TRBD2,TRBJ2-4,NA
CASSHVLAGGEDTQYF,TGCGCCAGCAGCCACGTACTAGCGGGGGGGGAAGATACGCAGTATTTT,TRBV4-1,TRBD2,TRBJ2-3,NA